These T cell receptor beta chains were read from a single sample in a study of Ad26.COV2.S vaccination and SARS-CoV-2 variants. Clones were sequenced by immunoSEQ multiplex PCR, and TCRdb holds only the in-frame ones, with some missing. The sample holds around 170,000 clones, around nine tenths seen once. The specimen comprised peripheral blood, sampled after recovery from COVID-19. All receptors derive from a human donor who had recovered from COVID-19. Both conserved end residues are part of each CDR3.

TRBV2,TRBJ2-1,CASTREANEQFF
TRBV19,TRBJ2-3,CASSIQVLDSPSTDTQYF
TRBV18,TRBJ1-5,CASSLSRDQNQPQHF
TRBV2,TRBJ1-2,CASTRTGENYGYTF
TRBV28,TRBJ2-5,CASSLEGYRGAQYF
TRBV4-1,TRBJ1-2,CASSQEGTGYGYTF
TRBV5-1,TRBJ2-5,CASSLSTKETQYF
TRBV11-2,TRBJ1-1,CASSLGKPVAFF
TRBV28,TRBJ1-6,CASSLKGISRSPLHF
TRBV4-1,TRBJ1-1,CASSQSDQTGTEAFF
TRBV18,TRBJ2-7,CASSQLAAQMDIISYEQYF
TRBV27,TRBJ1-5,CASGDQPQHF
TRBV14,TRBJ1-2,CASSQAKGSLGYTF
TRBV6-5,TRBJ2-1,CASSWTGSLSYNEQFF
TRBV10-3,TRBJ2-2,CAISEGKAGGTGELFF
TRBV5-1,TRBJ2-3,CASSLVGGETDTQYF
TRBV2,TRBJ2-5,CASSEARSSGGPGRYF
TRBV9,TRBJ2-5,CASSSTSRGGGETQYF
TRBV13,TRBJ2-2,CASSPWTGTGELFF
TRBV15,TRBJ2-7,CATSSSHPGLADEQYF
TRBV19,TRBJ2-1,CASSMGGSSYNEQFF
TRBV3-1/TRBV3-2,TRBJ2-7,CATAGSSSSYEQYF
TRBV11-1,TRBJ1-1,CASSLRLDLNTEAFF
TRBV6-1,TRBJ1-4,CASSEVRGSNEKLFF
TRBV2,TRBJ2-5,CASSDWDRGGTQYF
TRBV19,TRBJ2-3,CASSKFSQGFFTDTQYF
TRBV5-1,TRBJ2-3,CASREGGQSTDTQYF
TRBV6-5,TRBJ2-7,CASGPSSGVSYEQYF
TRBV6-5,TRBJ1-2,CASSYSAARGYTF
TRBV4-1,TRBJ2-2,CASSQRASGGAGELFF
TRBV11-2,TRBJ1-6,CASSLTVVGLTNSPLHF
TRBV19,TRBJ2-2,CASSIVGTDIHRELFF
TRBV5-1,TRBJ1-2,CASSRETGFNYGYTF
TRBV15,TRBJ1-2,CATSRVRDRGLGYTF
TRBV7-9,TRBJ1-2,CASSSYTEINYGYTF
TRBV5-1,TRBJ2-3,CASRRSGRGGDTQYF